This section outlines one TCR beta chain sequence together with its context. The antigen is unknown. The data are from a study of identical twins. Points from the study as a whole: Models underpredicted monozygotic twin sharing of out-of-frame TCR alpha. Analyses of zero insertions could be partly confounded by invariant MAIT and iNKT cells. The study found excess low generation probability among twin-shared out-of-frame alpha sequences.

It was template switching that added a universal primer site, and there were unique molecular identifiers on the cDNA. TCRdb reanalysed the 5' RACE reads using MiXCR and keeps one entry per CDR3 protein. The sample includes 350,000 to 600,000 distinct CDR3 sequences, 12% to 15% of them seen just once. These data were also filed under a second study, of yellow fever vaccine responses in identical twins.

The sample was CD4+ T cells sorted from blood. This receptor was identified in a woman between 18 and 29 years old in good health.

The CDR3 DNA reads TGCAGTGCTAGAGATCAAAGGGGTGGCGGGGAGCTGTTTTTT. Residues: CSARDQRGGGELFF. This chain uses TRBV20-1 with TRBJ2-2; D possibly corresponds to TRBD1 (5 bases). The CDR3 sequence is 14 residues long. CDR1 is DFQATT, CDR2 SNEGSKA, per germline (reference sequence). V was trimmed by 0 bases and J by 7 bases, leaving 12 bases between them.